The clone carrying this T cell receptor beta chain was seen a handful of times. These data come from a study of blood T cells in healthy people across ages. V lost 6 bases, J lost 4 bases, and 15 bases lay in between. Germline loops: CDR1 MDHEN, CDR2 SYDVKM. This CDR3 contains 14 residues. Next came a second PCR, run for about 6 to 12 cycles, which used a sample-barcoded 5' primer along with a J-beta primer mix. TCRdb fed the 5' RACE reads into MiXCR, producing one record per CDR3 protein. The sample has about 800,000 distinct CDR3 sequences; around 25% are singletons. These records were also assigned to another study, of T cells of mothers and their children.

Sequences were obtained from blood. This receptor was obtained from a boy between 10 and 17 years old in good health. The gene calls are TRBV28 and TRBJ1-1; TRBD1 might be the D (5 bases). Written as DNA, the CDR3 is TGTGCCAGCAGGCACAGGTACGCACGCACTGAAGCTTTCTTT. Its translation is CASRHRYARTEAFF.